One sample yielded the 21 T cell receptor beta chains listed below, sequenced in a study of breast tumors, draining lymph nodes, adjacent tissues. TCRdb called the multiplex PCR reads again in MiXCR, with one record for every CDR3 protein. The data contain hundreds of thousands of distinct CDR3 sequences, less than 40% of them seen just once; the ten biggest clones take up 1.4%. Breast cancer patients provided tissue from their axillary draining lymph nodes. Source material: axillary lymph node tissue. The receptors here all came from a female donor with breast cancer. Some clones in this sample may be carry-over from other donors' samples.

This clonotype was observed at least ten times. V gene TRBV7-2 combines with J gene TRBJ1-6; tentative D call: TRBD1 (6 bases). V was shortened by 5 bases and J by 10 bases, with 24 bases between the two germline ends. Germline V gives CDR1 SGHTA, CDR2 FQGNSA. The length of the CDR3 is 17 residues. The CDR3 is CASSPIRGASGWSPLHF. In DNA form, the CDR3 reads TGTGCCAGCAGCCCAATTAGGGGGGCCTCAGGGTGGTCACCCCTCCACTTT.

This clonotype was seen more than once but under ten times. J is TRBJ2-4 and V is TRBV3-1, with TRBD1 matching over 7 bases. This CDR3 contains 13 residues. V shed 5 bases, J shed 13 bases, and the junction held 11 bases outside the gene matches. The germline CDR1 and CDR2 sequences are LGHDT and YNNKEL (reference sequence). Here the CDR3 DNA reads TGTGCCAGCAGCTGGAAGGGGGCCCAACCCCAGTACTTC. The encoded protein is CASSWKGAQPQYF. The variable domain in full, with the rest retrieved from reference TRBV3-1 and TRBJ2-4, is DTAVSQTPKYLVTQMGNDKSIKCEQNLGHDTMYWYKQDSKKFLKIMFSYNNKELIINETVPNRFSPKSPDKAHLNLHINSLELGDSAVYFCASSWKGAQPQYFGAGTRLSVL.

This clonotype was counted at least ten times. The gene calls are TRBV20-1 and TRBJ2-3; 8 bases fit TRBD2. Germline CDR1 DFQATT, CDR2 SNEGSKA (reference sequence). Trimming cost V 6 bases and J 5 bases; bases outside gene matches: 22. The CDR3 has 18 amino acids. In DNA, the CDR3 is TGCAGTGCCCCAAACCCCGCGAAGGGAGCGGGAGCCGGAGATACGCAGTATTTT. Translated: CSAPNPAKGAGAGDTQYF.

This chain joins TRBV20-1 and TRBJ1-5; TRBD1 is a possible D gene (5 bases). The CDR3 extends over 14 amino acids. Germline V gives CDR1 DFQATT, CDR2 SNEGSKA (reference sequence). V lost 3 bases and J lost 11, with 20 bases in between. CDR3 in amino acids: CSARRGRAEETQHF. CDR3 coding DNA: TGCAGTGCTAGGAGGGGTAGGGCGGAAGAGACCCAGCATTTT.

This clonotype appeared a single time. The genes are TRBV20-1 and TRBJ2-3, with D uncertain. CDR1 is DFQATT, CDR2 SNEGSKA, per germline (reference sequence). The CDR3 is 13 residues long. With 1 base removed from V and 11 bases from J, the gap between germline ends came to 16 bases. The CDR3 protein is CSARGFGIDEQYF. The CDR3 DNA follows: TGCAGTGCTAGAGGGTTTGGGATAGATGAGCAGTATTTT.

This clonotype was detected ten times or more. The genes are TRBV10-3 and TRBJ2-1; 11 bases map to TRBD2. Trimming cost V 3 bases and J 9 bases; bases outside gene matches: 10. Germline CDR1 ENHRY, CDR2 SYGVKD. The CDR3 totals 16 residues. In DNA, the CDR3 is TGTGCCATCAGTGACAATAGCGGGAGGGCTTTGGGTGAGCAGTTCTTC. Its translation is CAISDNSGRALGEQFF.

This clonotype was observed at least ten times. The V gene is TRBV7-2, the J gene TRBJ2-7; TRBD1 matches 8 bases. V lost 5 bases, J lost 0 bases, and 6 bases stayed unmatched. CDR1 is SGHTA, CDR2 FQGNSA, per germline. This CDR3 has 15 amino acids. CDR3 coding DNA: TGTGCCAGCAGCAAAGACAGGGGCCTCTCCTACGAGCAGTACTTC. As protein: CASSKDRGLSYEQYF.

The gene calls are TRBV7-9 and TRBJ2-1, with TRBD1 as a possible D gene (5 bases). Germline V gene data show CDR1 as SEHNR and CDR2 as FQNEAQ (reference sequence). This CDR3 is 12 amino acids long. Trimming removed 5 bases at V and 10 bases at J, with 12 bases between. The CDR3 reads CASSQERQEQFF. CDR3 DNA sequence: TGTGCCAGCAGCCAAGAGAGACAGGAGCAGTTCTTC.

This clonotype was observed many times. The rearrangement joins TRBV2 to TRBJ1-5; 10 positions agree with TRBD1. V trimming: 5 bases; J trimming: 7 bases; junction bases outside the gene matches: 5. Per germline, CDR1 SNHLY and CDR2 FYNNEI. The CDR3 has 14 residues. The CDR3 DNA reads TGTGCCAGCAGTCGGACAGGGGGGAAACAGCCCCAGCATTTT. Translating gives CASSRTGGKQPQHF.

Note on this clonotype: A single base separates this from a much larger clone, so it may be a read error. The chain is built from TRBV6-1 and TRBJ1-5; D not resolved. Deletions cut 9 bases from V and 4 bases from J, with 19 bases between. The CDR3 has 15 residues. CDR1 and CDR2 (germline): MNHNS, SASEGT. CDR3 DNA: TGTGCCAGTCGTACAAGGCCGGTGGGGAATCAGCCCCAGCATTTT. Amino acids: CASRTRPVGNQPQHF.

Ten or more counts support this clonotype. This chain connects TRBV24-1 to TRBJ1-4, with D tentatively TRBD1 (5 bases). Germline V gives CDR1 KGHDR, CDR2 SFDVKD. Trimming took off 6 bases at V and 5 bases at J, with 12 bases between the two ends. This CDR3 is 14 amino acids long. CDR3 coding DNA: TGTGCCACCAGTCAAGGGGACTCGAATGAAAAACTGTTTTTT. Its protein is CATSQGDSNEKLFF.

This clonotype was seen ten or more times. The J gene is TRBJ2-5, the V gene TRBV11-3; D may be TRBD1 (6 bases). V was cut by 5 bases and J by 1 base, with 8 bases left in between. The CDR3 totals 13 residues. Per the germline V gene, CDR1 is SGHNT and CDR2 is YENEEA. The CDR3 coding sequence is TGTGCCAGCAGCCCGACAGGCCAAGAGACCCAGTACTTC. It is translated as CASSPTGQETQYF.

This clonotype was counted many times. The chain joins TRBV4-3 to TRBJ1-5, with D perhaps TRBD1 (5 bases). V gave up 4 bases and J gave up 5 bases, with 15 bases separating them. The CDR3 sequence is 15 residues long. The germline CDR1 and CDR2 sequences are LGHNA and YSLEER. This CDR3 is CASSRGVGYDQPQHF. In DNA, the CDR3 is TGCGCCAGCAGCCGGGGGGTGGGGTATGATCAGCCCCAGCATTTT.

This clonotype appeared a few times. The V gene is TRBV12-3 or TRBV12-4, the J gene TRBJ2-2, with 11 bases fitting TRBD2. Trimming removed 1 base from V and 5 bases from J; junction bases left unmatched: 6. CDR3 length: 17 amino acids. The CDR3 DNA reads TGTGCCAGCAGTTTAGTGGCGGGACTAGCGGTAACCGGGGAGCTGTTTTTT. Translated, it gives CASSLVAGLAVTGELFF.

This chain links TRBV2 with TRBJ2-7; no reliable D call. CDR3 size: 13 residues. With 6 bases removed from V and 0 bases from J, the gap between germline ends came to 9 bases. CDR1 and CDR2 (germline): SNHLY, FYNNEI. CDR3 DNA: TGTGCCAGCAGCCCCAGACACTCCTACGAGCAGTACTTC. Amino acid sequence: CASSPRHSYEQYF. Combining the CDR3 with reference TRBV2 and TRBJ2-7 gives the whole variable domain EPEVTQTPSHQVTQMGQEVILRCVPISNHLYFYWYRQILGQKVEFLVSFYNNEISEKSEIFDDQFSVERPDGSNFTLKIRSTKLEDSAMYFCASSPRHSYEQYFGPGTRLTVT.

The rearrangement links TRBV7-2 to TRBJ2-6; D remains unclear. This CDR3 region has 15 residues. Trimming took off 1 base at V and 14 bases at J, with 18 bases between the two ends. Germline lookup yields CDR1 SGHTA and CDR2 FQGNSA. The chain's CDR3 is CASSLDPNPDQLLTF. CDR3 bases: TGTGCCAGCAGCTTAGATCCGAACCCGGACCAACTCCTGACTTTC.

The table lists this clonotype with a count of one. This sequence may be a read error, since a much larger clone differs from it by one base. The chain employs TRBV30 and TRBJ2-1; D uncertain. V lost 1 base, J lost 3 bases, and 7 bases lay in between. This CDR3 comprises 13 residues. Germline-derived CDR1 and CDR2 are GTSNPN and SVGIG (reference sequence). This CDR3 is CAWSGFNYNEQFF. Written as DNA, the CDR3 is TGTGCCTGGAGTGGGTTCAACTACAATGAGCAGTTCTTC.

This clonotype was counted many times. V and J are TRBV15 and TRBJ2-1, with a tentative D call TRBD2 (5 bases). Deletions cut 0 bases from V and 9 bases from J, with 9 bases between. Germline CDR1 reads LNHNV; CDR2 reads YYDKDF (reference sequence). The CDR3 covers 13 residues. The CDR3 coding sequence is TGTGCCACCAGCAGAGATCGAGGGTTTGAGCAGTTCTTC. Encoded protein: CATSRDRGFEQFF. Full variable domain (missing parts from reference TRBV15 and TRBJ2-1): DAMVIQNPRYQVTQFGKPVTLSCSQTLNHNVMYWYQQKSSQAPKLLFHYYDKDFNNEADTPDNFQSRRPNTSFCFLDIRSPGLGDTAMYLCATSRDRGFEQFFGPGTRLTVL.

The V and J genes are TRBV6-2 or TRBV6-3 and TRBJ2-4; possibly TRBD1 for D (6 bases). Looked up from germline, CDR1 is MNHEY and CDR2 is SVGEGT. V was cut by 2 bases and J by 15 bases, with 17 bases left in between. CDR3 length: 13 amino acids. The CDR3 loop is CASSYARTVPGYF. Written as DNA, the CDR3 is TGTGCCAGCAGTTACGCCAGGACAGTCCCGGGGTACTTC.

This clonotype was counted many times. The chain couples TRBV20-1 to TRBJ2-1; D is undetermined. CDR3 size: 11 residues. In germline, CDR1 is DFQATT, CDR2 SNEGSKA (reference sequence). V lost 6 bases to trimming and J lost 8 bases, with 11 bases between them. The DNA of the CDR3 is TGCAGTGCGTCCCCATGGGATGAGCAGTTCTTC. Protein: CSASPWDEQFF.

V usage is TRBV20-1 and J usage is TRBJ1-3, with TRBD1 matching 8 bases. The V segment lost 3 bases and the J segment 3 bases; nucleotides outside the gene matches: 7. Germline loops: CDR1 DFQATT, CDR2 SNEGSKA (reference sequence). This CDR3 has 15 amino acids. DNA for the CDR3: TGCAGTGCTAGGGGGACAGGAGACGGTGGAAACACCATATATTTT. Translating gives CSARGTGDGGNTIYF.